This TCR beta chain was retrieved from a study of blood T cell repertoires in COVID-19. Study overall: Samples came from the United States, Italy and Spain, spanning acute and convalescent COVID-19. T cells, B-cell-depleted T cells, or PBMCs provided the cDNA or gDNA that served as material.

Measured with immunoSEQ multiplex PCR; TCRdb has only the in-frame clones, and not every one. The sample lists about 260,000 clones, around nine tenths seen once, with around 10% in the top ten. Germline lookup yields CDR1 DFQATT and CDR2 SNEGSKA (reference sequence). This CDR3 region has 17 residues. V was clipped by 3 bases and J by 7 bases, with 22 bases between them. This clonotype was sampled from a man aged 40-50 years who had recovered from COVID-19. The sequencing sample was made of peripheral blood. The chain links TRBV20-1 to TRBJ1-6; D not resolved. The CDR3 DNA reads TGCAGTGCTAGTTGGGCCGACATGCCGCCCTTCAATTCACCCCTCCACTTT. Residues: CSASWADMPPFNSPLHF.